The T cell receptor beta chain under discussion was sequenced for a study of blood T cell repertoires in COVID-19. Data came from immunoSEQ multiplex PCR; TCRdb stores just in-frame clones and leaves some out. The table lists about 480,000 clones, around 89% of them singletons. The CDR3 totals 16 residues. Trimming removed 4 bases at V and 2 bases at J, with 12 bases between. Germline loops: CDR1 MDHEN, CDR2 SYDVKM. Participants' own reports of clinical history determined their cohort assignment. In this sample, this clone turned up once. The receptor's source is a woman between 35 and 50 years old who had recovered from COVID-19. The V gene is TRBV28, the J gene TRBJ2-6; TRBD2 is a possible D gene (5 bases). The source material was PBMCs or T cells enriched from blood (not recorded which). The CDR3 loop is CASSSLDGTGANVLTF. The CDR3 DNA reads TGTGCCAGCAGTTCCCTCGACGGGACTGGGGCCAACGTCCTGACTTTC. Drawing the rest from reference TRBV28 and TRBJ2-6, the complete variable domain is DVKVTQSSRYLVKRTGEKVFLECVQDMDHENMFWYRQDPGLGLRLIYFSYDVKMKEKGDIPEGYSVSREKKERFSLILESASTNQTSMYLCASSSLDGTGANVLTFGAGSRLTVL.